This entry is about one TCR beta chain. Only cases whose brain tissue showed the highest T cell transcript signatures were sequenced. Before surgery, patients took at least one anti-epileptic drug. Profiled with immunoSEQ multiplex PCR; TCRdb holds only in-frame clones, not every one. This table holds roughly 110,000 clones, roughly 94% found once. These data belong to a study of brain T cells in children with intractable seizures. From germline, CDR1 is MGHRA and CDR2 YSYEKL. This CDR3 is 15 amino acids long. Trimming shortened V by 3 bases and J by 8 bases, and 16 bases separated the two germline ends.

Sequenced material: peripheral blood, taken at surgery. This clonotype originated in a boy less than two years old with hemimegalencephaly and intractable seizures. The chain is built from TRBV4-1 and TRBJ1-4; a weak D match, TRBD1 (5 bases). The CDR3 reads CASSQEGWGREKLFF. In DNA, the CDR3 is TGCGCCAGCAGCCAGGAGGGCTGGGGGAGGGAAAAACTGTTTTTT.